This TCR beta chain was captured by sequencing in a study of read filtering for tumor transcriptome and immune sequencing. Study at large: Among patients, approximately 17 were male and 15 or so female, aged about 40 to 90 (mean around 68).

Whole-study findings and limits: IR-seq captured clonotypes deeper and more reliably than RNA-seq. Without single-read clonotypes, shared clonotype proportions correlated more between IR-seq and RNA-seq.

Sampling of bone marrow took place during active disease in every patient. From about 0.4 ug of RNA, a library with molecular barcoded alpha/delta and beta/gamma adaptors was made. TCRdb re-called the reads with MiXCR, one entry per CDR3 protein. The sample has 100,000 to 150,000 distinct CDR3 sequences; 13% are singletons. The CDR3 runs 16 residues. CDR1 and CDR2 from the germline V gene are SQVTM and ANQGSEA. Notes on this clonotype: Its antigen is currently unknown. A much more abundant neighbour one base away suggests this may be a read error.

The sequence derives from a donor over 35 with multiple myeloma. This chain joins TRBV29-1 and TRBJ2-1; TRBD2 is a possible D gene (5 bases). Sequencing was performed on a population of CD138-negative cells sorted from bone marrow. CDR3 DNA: TGCAGCGTTGATCGGCCAGCGGCCCCGTCCTACAATGGGCAGTTCTTC. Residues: CSVDRPAAPSYNGQFF.